The source of this T cell receptor (beta chain) is a study of T-cell memory formation after mild COVID-19. The sample holds many counts of this clonotype. Its antigen is unidentified. Study-wide points: Day 15 to 85 contractors were CD4/CD8 balanced; later expanders leaned CD4+.

Using its own MiXCR run on the 5' RACE reads, TCRdb lists one record per CDR3 protein. The data contain 7,000 to 7,500 distinct CDR3 sequences, roughly 30% of them singletons. The clonotype was recovered from an adult woman who had mild COVID-19 (a few samples of this study predate the infection). Cell type and time point are not known. The sequenced sample was PBMCs or a T cell subset sorted from them (not recorded which).

The DNA of the CDR3 is TGTGCCAGCAGTCCCGAGCTTACACCCACCCTGGGAGCTTTCTTT. Its protein product is CASSPELTPTLGAFF. V is TRBV9 and J is TRBJ1-1; D not resolved. This CDR3 has 15 residues. V was clipped by 5 bases and J by 10 bases, with 24 bases between them. The V gene's germline CDR1 is SGDLS and CDR2 YYNGEE.